The count of the clone carrying this T cell receptor (beta chain) is one. The data derive from a study of blood T cell repertoires in COVID-19. Overall study context: Both acute and convalescent COVID-19 samples were obtained from the United States, Italy and Spain. Sources were T cells, B-cell-depleted T cells, or PBMCs; the material itself was cDNA or gDNA.

The CDR3 consists of 13 residues. The V and J ends lost 1 base and 1 base respectively, with 4 bases between them. Germline loops: CDR1 LNHDA, CDR2 SQIVND (reference sequence). Original processing notes: Estimates of nucleated cell counts were drawn from the amplification of reference gene primers. The table came from immunoSEQ multiplex PCR; TCRdb's copy has only in-frame clones and leaves some out. V, J and clone size reflect that table, while D and trimming were determined from the DNA. The profile covers some 140,000 clones, with 85% to 90% appearing a single time and about 2.5% taken by the ten largest.

The genes are TRBV19 and TRBJ1-1; D remains ambiguous. The receptor comes from a man aged 50 or older with active COVID-19. The sequenced sample was peripheral blood. The CDR3 loop is CASSIGRNTEAFF. The CDR3 DNA reads TGTGCCAGTAGTATAGGTCGGAACACTGAAGCTTTCTTT.